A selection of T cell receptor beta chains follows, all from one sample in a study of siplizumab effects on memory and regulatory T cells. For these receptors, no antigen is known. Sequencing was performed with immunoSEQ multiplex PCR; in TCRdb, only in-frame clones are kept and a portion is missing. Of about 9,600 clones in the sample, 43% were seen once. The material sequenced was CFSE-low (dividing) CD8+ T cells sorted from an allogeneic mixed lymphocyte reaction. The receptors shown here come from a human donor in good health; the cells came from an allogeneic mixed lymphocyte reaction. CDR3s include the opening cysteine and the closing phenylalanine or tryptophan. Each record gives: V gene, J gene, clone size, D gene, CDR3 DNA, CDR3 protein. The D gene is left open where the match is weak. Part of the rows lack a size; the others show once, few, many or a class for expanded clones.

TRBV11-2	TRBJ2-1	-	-	TGTGCCAGCAGCTTAAACCCCTACGGACAACCCTACAATGAGCAGTTCTTC	CASSLNPYGQPYNEQFF
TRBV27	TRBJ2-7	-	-	TGTGCCAGCAGTTTAAGGGGGGGTCGTGAGCAGTACTTC	CASSLRGGREQYF
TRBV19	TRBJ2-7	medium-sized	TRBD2	TGTGCCAGTAGTATAGCCAGCGGGGGCCCCAGCTCCTACGAGCAGTACTTC	CASSIASGGPSSYEQYF
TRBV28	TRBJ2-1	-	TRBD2	TGTGCCAGCAGTCCCGGGGGGAGCTCCTACAATGAGCAGTTCTTC	CASSPGGSSYNEQFF
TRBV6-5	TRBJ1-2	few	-	TGTGCCAGCTCTACGGGGTCTGGGGGCTATGGCTACACCTTC	CASSTGSGGYGYTF
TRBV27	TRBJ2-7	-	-	TGTGCCAGCATGGTCTCGAAGGGCTCCTACGAGCAGTACTTC	CASMVSKGSYEQYF
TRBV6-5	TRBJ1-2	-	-	TGTGCCAGCAGTACTATGACTAACTATGGCTACACCTTC	CASSTMTNYGYTF
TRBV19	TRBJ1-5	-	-	TGTGCCAGTAGTATTCCCCCGATTAATCAGCCCCAGCATTTT	CASSIPPINQPQHF
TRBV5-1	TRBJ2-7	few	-	TGCGCCAGCAGCTCAACAGGGAACTGGGATGAGCAGTACTTC	CASSSTGNWDEQYF
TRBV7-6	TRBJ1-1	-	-	TGTGCCAGCAGTCTAGGGTACGCTGAAGCTTTCTTT	CASSLGYAEAFF
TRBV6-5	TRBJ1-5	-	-	TGTGCCAGCAGTTACGGGCAGGGAGGACAGCCCCAGCATTTT	CASSYGQGGQPQHF
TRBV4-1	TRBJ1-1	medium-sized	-	TGCGCCAGCAGCCAAGACAGCCCTATGAACACTGAAGCTTTCTTT	CASSQDSPMNTEAFF
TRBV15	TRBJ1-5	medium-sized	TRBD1	TGTGCCACCAGCAGACTGGAGACAGGGGGCGGCCAGCCCCAGCATTTT	CATSRLETGGGQPQHF
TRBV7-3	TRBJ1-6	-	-	TGTGCCAGCAGCTTAGACCCCTCCTATAATTCACCCCTCCACTTT	CASSLDPSYNSPLHF
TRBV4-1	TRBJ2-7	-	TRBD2	TGCGCCAGCAGCCCCTTAGCGGGGGGGAACTACGAGCAGTACTTC	CASSPLAGGNYEQYF
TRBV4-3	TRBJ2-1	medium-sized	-	TGCGCCAGCAGCCAAGATCTAGGGGGTAATGAGCAGTTCTTC	CASSQDLGGNEQFF
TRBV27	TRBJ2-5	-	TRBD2	TGTGCCAGCAGCCCCTTGACTAGCGGGGGGCCCAACCAAGAGACCCAGTACTTC	CASSPLTSGGPNQETQYF
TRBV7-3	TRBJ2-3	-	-	TGTGCCAGCAGCCACGGGGGGCCAGATACGCAGTATTTT	CASSHGGPDTQYF
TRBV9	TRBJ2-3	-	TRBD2	TGTGCCAGCAGCTCCTTGGCGGGAGCATCTGGCACAGATACGCAGTATTTT	CASSSLAGASGTDTQYF
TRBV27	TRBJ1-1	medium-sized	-	TGTGCCAGCAGTTGGACGGATCCTACAAACACTGAAGCTTTCTTT	CASSWTDPTNTEAFF
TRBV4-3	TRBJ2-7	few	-	TGCGCCAGCAGCCTTGTCCGGGACTCCTCCTACGAGCAGTACTTC	CASSLVRDSSYEQYF
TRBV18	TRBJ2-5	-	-	TGTGCCAGCGGCGGTATAGCCCAAGAGACCCAGTACTTC	CASGGIAQETQYF
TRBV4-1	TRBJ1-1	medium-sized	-	TGCGCCAGCAGCCTCACCCCGACAGGTTATAGCACTGAAGCTTTCTTT	CASSLTPTGYSTEAFF
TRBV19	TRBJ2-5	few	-	TGTGCCAGTAGTAGCCGTCTTGGGGAGACCCAGTACTTC	CASSSRLGETQYF
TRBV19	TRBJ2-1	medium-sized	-	TGTGCCAGTAGTATAGGGTCCGGGGGCTACTACAATGAGCAGTTCTTC	CASSIGSGGYYNEQFF
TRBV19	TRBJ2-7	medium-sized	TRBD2	TGTGCCAGTAGTATAGCTAGCGGGGGGCCTGTTGCCTACGAGCAGTACTTC	CASSIASGGPVAYEQYF
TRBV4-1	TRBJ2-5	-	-	TGCGCCAGCAGCCAAGAAGAGACCCAGTACTTC	CASSQEETQYF
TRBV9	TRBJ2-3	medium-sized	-	TGTGCCAGCAGCGCTGGGTGGGGGAGTGCTAGCACAGATACGCAGTATTTT	CASSAGWGSASTDTQYF
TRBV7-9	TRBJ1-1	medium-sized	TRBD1	TGTGCCAGCAGCCCCGTGGACAGGGGAGGGGAGGCTTTCTTT	CASSPVDRGGEAFF
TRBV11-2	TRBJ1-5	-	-	TGTGCCAGCAGCTCTCCCCGGGGAAGCAATCAGCCCCAGCATTTT	CASSSPRGSNQPQHF
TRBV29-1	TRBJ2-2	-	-	TGCAGCGTTGCCGGGGGAAGCACTGGGGAGCTGTTTTTT	CSVAGGSTGELFF
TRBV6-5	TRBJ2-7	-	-	TGTGCCAGCAGTTCAAACTACGAGCAGTACTTC	CASSSNYEQYF
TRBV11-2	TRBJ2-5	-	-	TGTGCCAGCAGCCACAGACAGGAGGAGACCCAGTACTTC	CASSHRQEETQYF
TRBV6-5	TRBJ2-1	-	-	TGTGCCAGCAGTTACCCTTCCTACAATGAGCAGTTCTTC	CASSYPSYNEQFF
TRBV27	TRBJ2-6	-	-	TGTGCCAGCAGGGCTCACTCTGGGGCCAACGTCCTGACTTTC	CASRAHSGANVLTF